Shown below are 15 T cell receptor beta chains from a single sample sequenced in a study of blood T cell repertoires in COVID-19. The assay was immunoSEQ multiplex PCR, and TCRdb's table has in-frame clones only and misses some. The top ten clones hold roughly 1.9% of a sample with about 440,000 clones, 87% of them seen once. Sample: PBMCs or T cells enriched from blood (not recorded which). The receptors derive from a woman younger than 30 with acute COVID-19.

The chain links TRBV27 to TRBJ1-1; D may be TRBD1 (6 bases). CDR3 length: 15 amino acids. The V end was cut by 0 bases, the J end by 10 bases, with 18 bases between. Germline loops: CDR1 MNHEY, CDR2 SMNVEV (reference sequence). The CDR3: CASSLSPHRAVVAFF. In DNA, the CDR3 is TGTGCCAGCAGTTTATCCCCCCACAGGGCCGTGGTAGCTTTCTTT.

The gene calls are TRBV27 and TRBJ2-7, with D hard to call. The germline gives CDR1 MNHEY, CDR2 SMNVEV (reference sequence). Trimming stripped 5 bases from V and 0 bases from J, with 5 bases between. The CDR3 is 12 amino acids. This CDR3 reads CASSTSSYEQYF. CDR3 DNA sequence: TGTGCCAGCAGTACGAGCTCCTACGAGCAGTACTTC.

Written as DNA, the CDR3 is TGTGCCAGCAGCTCCCGGGGGGTTTCCTACAATGAGCAGTTCTTC. Its translation: CASSSRGVSYNEQFF. The chain has TRBV7-9 and TRBJ2-1; TRBD2 matches at 7 bases. CDR1 SEHNR and CDR2 FQNEAQ come from the germline V gene (reference sequence). Trimming at V came to 4 bases and at J to 1 base, leaving 4 bases not matched to a gene. CDR3 length equals 15 residues.

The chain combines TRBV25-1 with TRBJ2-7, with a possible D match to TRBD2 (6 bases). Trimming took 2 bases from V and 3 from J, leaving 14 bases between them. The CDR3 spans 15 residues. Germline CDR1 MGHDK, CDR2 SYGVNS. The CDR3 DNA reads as TGTGCCAGCAGTGAAGGAACTAGCCCTAACTACGAGCAGTACTTC. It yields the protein CASSEGTSPNYEQYF.

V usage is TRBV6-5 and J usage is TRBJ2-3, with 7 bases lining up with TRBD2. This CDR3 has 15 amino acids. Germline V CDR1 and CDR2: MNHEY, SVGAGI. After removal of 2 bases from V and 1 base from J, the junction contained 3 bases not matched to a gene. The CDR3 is CASSYPSGGTDTQYF. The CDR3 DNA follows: TGTGCCAGCAGTTACCCTAGCGGTGGCACAGATACGCAGTATTTT.

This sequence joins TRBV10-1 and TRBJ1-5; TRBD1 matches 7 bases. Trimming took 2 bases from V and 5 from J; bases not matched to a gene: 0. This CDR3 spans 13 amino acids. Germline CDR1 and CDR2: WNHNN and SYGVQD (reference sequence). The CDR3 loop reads CASSETGDQPQHF. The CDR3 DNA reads TGCGCCAGCAGTGAGACAGGGGATCAGCCCCAGCATTTT.

CDR3 bases: TGTGCCATCAGTGAGCCTTCGACTTTAAGAGAACACCCTTACGAGCAGTACTTC. Translated, it gives CAISEPSTLREHPYEQYF. The rearrangement links TRBV10-3 to TRBJ2-7; no firm D call. Germline lookup yields CDR1 ENHRY and CDR2 SYGVKD. This CDR3 is 18 amino acids long. V shed 2 bases and J shed 4 bases, with 24 bases lying between them.

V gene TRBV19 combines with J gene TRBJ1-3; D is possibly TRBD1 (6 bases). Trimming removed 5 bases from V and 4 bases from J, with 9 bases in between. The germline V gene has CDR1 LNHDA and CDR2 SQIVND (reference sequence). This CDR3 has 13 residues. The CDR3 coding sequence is TGTGCCAGTAGTTACCAGGGGGGAAACACCATATATTTT. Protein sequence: CASSYQGGNTIYF.

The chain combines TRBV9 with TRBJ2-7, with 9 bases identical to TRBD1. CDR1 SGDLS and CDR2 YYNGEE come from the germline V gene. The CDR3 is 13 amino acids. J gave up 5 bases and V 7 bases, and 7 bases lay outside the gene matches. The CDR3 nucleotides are TGTGCCAGCGCCGGACAGGGGAGCGACGAGCAGTACTTC. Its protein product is CASAGQGSDEQYF.

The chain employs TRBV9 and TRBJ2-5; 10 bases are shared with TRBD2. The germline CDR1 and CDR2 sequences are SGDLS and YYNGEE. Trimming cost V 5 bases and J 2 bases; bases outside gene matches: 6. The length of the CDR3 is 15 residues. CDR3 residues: CASSGTSVPQETQYF. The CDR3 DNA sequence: TGTGCCAGCAGTGGGACTAGCGTTCCTCAAGAGACCCAGTACTTC.

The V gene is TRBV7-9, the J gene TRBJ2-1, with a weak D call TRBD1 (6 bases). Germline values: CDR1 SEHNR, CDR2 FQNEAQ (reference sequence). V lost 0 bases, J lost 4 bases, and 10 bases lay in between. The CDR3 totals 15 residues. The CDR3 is CASSLAQGGYNEQFF. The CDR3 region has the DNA TGTGCCAGCAGCTTAGCGCAAGGGGGTTACAATGAGCAGTTCTTC. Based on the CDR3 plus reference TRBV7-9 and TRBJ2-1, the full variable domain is DTGVSQNPRHKITKRGQNVTFRCDPISEHNRLYWYRQTLGQGPEFLTYFQNEAQLEKSRLLSDRFSAERPKGSFSTLEIQRTEQGDSAMYLCASSLAQGGYNEQFFGPGTRLTVL.

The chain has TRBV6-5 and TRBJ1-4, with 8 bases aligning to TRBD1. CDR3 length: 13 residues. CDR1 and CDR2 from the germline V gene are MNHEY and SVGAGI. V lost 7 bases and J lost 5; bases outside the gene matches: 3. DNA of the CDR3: TGTGCCAGCAAGACAGGGGCAAATGAAAAACTGTTTTTT. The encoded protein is CASKTGANEKLFF.

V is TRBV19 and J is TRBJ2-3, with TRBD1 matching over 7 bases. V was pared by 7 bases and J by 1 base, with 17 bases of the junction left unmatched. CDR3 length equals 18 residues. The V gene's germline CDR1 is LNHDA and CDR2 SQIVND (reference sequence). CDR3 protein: CASTLPPDRFIRTDTQYF. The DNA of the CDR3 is TGTGCCAGTACCTTACCCCCGGACAGGTTCATCCGCACAGATACGCAGTATTTT.

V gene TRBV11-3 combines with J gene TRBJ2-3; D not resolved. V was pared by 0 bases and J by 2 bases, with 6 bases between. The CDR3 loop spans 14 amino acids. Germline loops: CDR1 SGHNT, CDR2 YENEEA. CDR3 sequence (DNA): TGTGCCAGCAGCTTAGACAGGTACACAGATACGCAGTATTTT. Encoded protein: CASSLDRYTDTQYF.

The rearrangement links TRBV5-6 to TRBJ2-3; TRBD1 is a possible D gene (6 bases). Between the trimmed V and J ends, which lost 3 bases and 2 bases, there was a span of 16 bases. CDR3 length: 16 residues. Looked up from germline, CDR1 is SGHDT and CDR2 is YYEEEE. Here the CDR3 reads CASSSGRDRFTDTQYF. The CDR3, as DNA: TGTGCCAGCAGCTCAGGTCGAGACAGGTTCACAGATACGCAGTATTTT.